Each of the 30 T cell receptor beta chains below was sequenced from the same sample in a study of blood T cell repertoires in COVID-19. TCRdb's table, derived via immunoSEQ multiplex PCR, lists solely in-frame clones and lacks some. Of roughly 500,000 clones detected, roughly 89% appear once; the ten largest clones hold approximately 0.9%. The specimen was peripheral blood. These receptors originate from a man between 18 and 35 years old with COVID-19, enrolled during active disease.

This sequence joins TRBV7-9 and TRBJ1-2; 8 nucleotides align to TRBD1. The J segment lost 4 bases and the V segment lost 4 bases, leaving 14 bases of the junction unmatched. The CDR3 is 17 residues long. Germline CDR1 SEHNR, CDR2 FQNEAQ (reference sequence). CDR3 in DNA: TGTGCCAGCAGCTCCCTAACCGGGACAGGCCCCACCTATGGCTACACCTTC. Protein sequence: CASSSLTGTGPTYGYTF.

This clone was seen more than once but under ten times. J is TRBJ1-2 and V is TRBV24-1, with D unresolved. The CDR3 consists of 14 residues. V dropped 1 base and J dropped 1 base, with 6 bases sitting between them. Germline assignment: CDR1 KGHDR and CDR2 SFDVKD. CDR3 sequence: CATSDFGGNYGYTF. CDR3 in DNA: TGTGCCACCAGTGATTTCGGCGGTAACTATGGCTACACCTTC.

The chain carries TRBV30 and TRBJ1-5; D is unresolved. The CDR3 runs to 14 residues. Looked up from germline, CDR1 is GTSNPN and CDR2 is SVGIG (reference sequence). V gave up 0 bases and J gave up 2 bases, with 8 bases separating them. CDR3 protein: CAWSVGVGNQPQHF. The CDR3 nucleotides are TGTGCCTGGAGTGTGGGAGTTGGCAATCAGCCCCAGCATTTT.

The CDR3 loop is CASSQGGNGETQYF. CDR3 coding DNA: TGTGCCAGCAGCCAAGGAGGGAATGGGGAAACCCAGTACTTC. The chain links TRBV3-1 (or the pseudogene TRBV3-2) to TRBJ2-5, with a possible D match to TRBD2 (5 bases). CDR1 is LGHDT, CDR2 YNNKEL, per germline (reference sequence). V was shortened by 1 base and J by 8 bases, with 14 bases between the two germline ends. This CDR3 is built from 14 residues.

As concerns this clone: Different DNA sequences within this sample yield the same CDR3. This chain uses TRBV3-1 (or the pseudogene TRBV3-2) with TRBJ1-1; the D gene is possibly TRBD1 (6 bases). Trimming left V 1 base short and J 8 bases short, with 8 bases between. The germline V gene encodes CDR1 LGHDT and CDR2 YNNKEL (reference sequence). The CDR3 consists of 12 residues. The CDR3 is CASSQGDREAFF. DNA of the CDR3: TGTGCCAGCAGCCAAGGAGACAGGGAAGCTTTCTTT.

This clone has more than one count but fewer than ten. The chain couples TRBV6-5 to TRBJ1-5; perhaps TRBD1 as D (6 bases). With 7 bases removed from V and 0 bases from J, the gap between germline ends came to 10 bases. CDR3 length: 14 residues. Looked up from germline, CDR1 is MNHEY and CDR2 is SVGAGI. CDR3 loop: CASTRDNSNQPQHF. CDR3 DNA sequence: TGTGCCAGCACTCGGGACAATAGCAATCAGCCCCAGCATTTT.

The chain joins TRBV4-1 to TRBJ2-5; 8 positions agree with TRBD2. Germline assignment: CDR1 MGHRA and CDR2 YSYEKL. The length of the CDR3 is 15 residues. The V and J ends lost 0 bases and 5 bases, in that order; junction bases with no gene match: 5. In DNA form, the CDR3 reads TGCGCCAGCAGCCAAGATAGGAGCGGGAGTGAGACCCAGTACTTC. It encodes CASSQDRSGSETQYF.

V is TRBV19 and J is TRBJ2-7; 8 nucleotides match TRBD1. Germline V CDR1 and CDR2: LNHDA, SQIVND (reference sequence). Trimming at V came to 1 base and at J to 3 bases, leaving 5 bases not matched to a gene. There are 15 residues in the CDR3. The CDR3 DNA is TGTGCCAGTAGTATAGGGTGGGACAGGTACTACGAGCAGTACTTC. Its protein is CASSIGWDRYYEQYF.

V usage is TRBV10-3 and J usage is TRBJ1-2, with 7 bases that match TRBD1. CDR3 length equals 13 residues. The germline CDR1 and CDR2 sequences are ENHRY and SYGVKD. Trimming took 2 bases from V and 7 from J; bases not matched to a gene: 4. CDR3 in DNA: TGTGCCATCAGTGAGGCCGACAGGGTTGGCTACACCTTC. Translation: CAISEADRVGYTF.

The chain joins TRBV4-1 to TRBJ2-4; D is unclear. Germline V CDR1 and CDR2: MGHRA, YSYEKL. V was trimmed by 1 base and J by 15 bases, leaving 28 bases between them. The CDR3 spans 17 residues. CDR3: CASSQAWSGRKPLIPYF. The DNA for the CDR3 is TGCGCCAGCAGCCAAGCGTGGTCAGGTAGAAAACCCCTGATCCCGTACTTC.

The V call is TRBV28, the J call TRBJ1-1; no definite D call. The V end lost 6 bases, the J end lost 7 bases, and 12 bases lay between the germline ends. This CDR3 contains 12 residues. The V gene's germline CDR1 is MDHEN and CDR2 SYDVKM. The CDR3 reads CASSPRMNEAFF. The CDR3 bases are TGTGCCAGCAGCCCGCGGATGAATGAAGCTTTCTTT.

The J gene is TRBJ2-1, the V gene TRBV19; perhaps TRBD1 as D (6 bases). With 0 bases removed from V and 6 bases from J, the gap between germline ends came to 9 bases. This CDR3 has 14 residues. CDR1 LNHDA and CDR2 SQIVND come from the germline V gene (reference sequence). The CDR3 sequence: CASSIDTGSNEQFF. For the CDR3, the DNA is TGTGCCAGTAGTATAGATACAGGGTCCAATGAGCAGTTCTTC.

V and J are TRBV2 and TRBJ1-6; a weak D match, TRBD1 (6 bases). Trimming removed 2 bases from V and 7 bases from J, with 9 bases in between. The germline V gene has CDR1 SNHLY and CDR2 FYNNEI. This CDR3 contains 14 residues. The CDR3 region is CASSEHRENSPLHF. In nucleotides, the CDR3 is TGTGCCAGCAGTGAACACAGGGAGAATTCACCCCTCCACTTT.

The genes are TRBV5-4 and TRBJ2-2; D possibly corresponds to TRBD1 (7 bases). This CDR3 spans 16 amino acids. The V and J ends lost 2 bases and 5 bases respectively, with 16 bases between them. Per the germline V gene, CDR1 is SGHNT and CDR2 is YYREEE (reference sequence). As DNA, the CDR3 is TGTGCCAGCAGCTTCGGGGGACAGATTCGTACCGGGGAGCTGTTTTTT. This sequence encodes CASSFGGQIRTGELFF.

This clone has a single count. The chain combines TRBV5-4 with TRBJ1-5; D gene unclear. Trimming left V 4 bases short and J 5 bases short, with 16 bases between. Germline V CDR1 and CDR2: SGHNT, YYREEE (reference sequence). The CDR3 contains 15 residues. CDR3 residues: CASSPDKGLDQPQHF. The CDR3 DNA is TGTGCCAGCAGCCCCGACAAAGGCCTTGATCAGCCCCAGCATTTT.

J is TRBJ1-1 and V is TRBV11-2, with D possibly matching TRBD1 (5 bases). The CDR3 is 15 residues long. Trimming shortened V by 4 bases and J by 5 bases, and 17 bases separated the two germline ends. Germline V gene sequence: CDR1 SGHAT, CDR2 FQNNGV. The CDR3 region has the DNA TGTGCCAGCAGCTCGATAGACAGAGGCTGGACTGAAGCTTTCTTT. This encodes CASSSIDRGWTEAFF.

The V and J genes are TRBV19 and TRBJ2-2; the match to TRBD2 covers 8 bases. This CDR3 is 15 amino acids long. Trimming took 5 bases from V and 6 from J; bases not matched to a gene: 8. Germline CDR1 reads LNHDA; CDR2 reads SQIVND (reference sequence). The CDR3 DNA reads as TGTGCCAGTAGTCGGGGGACTAGGGGATCCGGGGAGCTGTTTTTT. Amino acids: CASSRGTRGSGELFF.

In its sample, this clone was seen once. V usage is TRBV6-5 and J usage is TRBJ2-2; 7 positions match TRBD1. There are 14 residues in the CDR3. The germline CDR1 and CDR2 sequences are MNHEY and SVGAGI. The V segment lost 6 bases and the J segment 1 base; nucleotides outside the gene matches: 2. CDR3 protein: CASRGQLNTGELFF. CDR3 DNA: TGTGCCAGCAGGGGACAGTTGAACACCGGGGAGCTGTTTTTT.

The chain carries TRBV20-1 and TRBJ1-2, with TRBD1 as a possible D gene (6 bases). The germline V and J ends were trimmed by 3 bases and 3 bases, with 26 bases remaining between them. Germline V gene sequence: CDR1 DFQATT, CDR2 SNEGSKA (reference sequence). This CDR3 region has 18 residues. The CDR3 loop is CSASLKGQLMSLDYGYTF. CDR3 DNA: TGCAGTGCTAGTCTAAAGGGACAACTTATGAGCCTCGACTATGGCTACACCTTC.

The chain carries TRBV9 and TRBJ1-1; D is possibly TRBD1 (6 bases). V was shortened by 0 bases and J by 4 bases, with 16 bases between the two germline ends. CDR3 length: 16 amino acids. The germline gives CDR1 SGDLS, CDR2 YYNGEE. The DNA for the CDR3 is TGTGCCAGCAGCGTAGCTACCGGGGGGCGCCGCACTGAAGCTTTCTTT. Translating it yields CASSVATGGRRTEAFF.

The CDR3 nucleotides read TGCGCCAGCAGCTTGGGGGGGACTAGCGCCTACGAGCAGTACTTC. Residues: CASSLGGTSAYEQYF. The chain joins TRBV5-1 to TRBJ2-7, with 10 positions matching TRBD2. V gave up 0 bases and J gave up 2 bases; unmatched junction bases: 2. Per the germline V gene, CDR1 is SGHRS and CDR2 is YFSETQ. The CDR3 has 15 residues.

The CDR3 sequence is CASSEEGRDQETQYF. The CDR3 nucleotides read TGTGCCAGCAGTGAAGAGGGCAGGGATCAAGAGACCCAGTACTTC. V and J are TRBV2 and TRBJ2-5; D perhaps matches TRBD1 (5 bases). Germline V gene sequence: CDR1 SNHLY, CDR2 FYNNEI. Between the trimmed V and J ends, which lost 1 base and 2 bases, there was a span of 11 bases. The CDR3 extends over 15 amino acids.

This rearrangement joins TRBV19 to TRBJ2-7, with D perhaps matching TRBD2 (6 bases). The V end lost 3 bases, the J end lost 0 bases, and 15 bases lay between the germline ends. CDR1 LNHDA and CDR2 SQIVND come from the germline V gene (reference sequence). The CDR3 contains 16 residues. The DNA for the CDR3 is TGTGCCAGTAGTATCGGTGGCGGGGCATACTCCTACGAGCAGTACTTC. Translating it yields CASSIGGGAYSYEQYF.

The V gene is TRBV4-1, the J gene TRBJ1-2, with D perhaps TRBD1 (6 bases). CDR1 and CDR2 (germline): MGHRA, YSYEKL. This CDR3 has 16 residues. V dropped 0 bases and J dropped 4 bases, with 15 bases sitting between them. As DNA, the CDR3 is TGCGCCAGCAGCCAAGATCGGGGCAGGGGAACCTATGGCTACACCTTC. It codes for CASSQDRGRGTYGYTF.

This clone showed up just once. The chain has TRBV9 and TRBJ2-1; D is uncertain. Germline CDR1 reads SGDLS; CDR2 reads YYNGEE. CDR3 length equals 15 residues. Trimming shortened V by 1 base and J by 0 bases, and 8 bases separated the two germline ends. CDR3 protein: CASSVSTLSYNEQFF. The CDR3 nucleotides read TGTGCCAGCAGCGTAAGCACTCTCTCCTACAATGAGCAGTTCTTC.

The rearrangement links TRBV24-1 to TRBJ2-2; unclear D gene. Germline-derived CDR1 and CDR2 are KGHDR and SFDVKD. There are 17 residues in the CDR3. With 2 bases removed from V and 0 bases from J, the gap between germline ends came to 12 bases. The CDR3 DNA sequence: TGTGCCACCAGTGATTCTCATAGACTGCCGAACACCGGGGAGCTGTTTTTT. It codes for CATSDSHRLPNTGELFF.

In the case of this clone: The identical CDR3 is also encoded by other nucleotide sequences in the sample. The chain has TRBV11-2 and TRBJ2-1; 8 bases align to TRBD2. The V gene's germline CDR1 is SGHAT and CDR2 FQNNGV. The CDR3 length is 15 residues. V gave up 5 bases and J gave up 4 bases; unmatched junction bases: 7. The CDR3 DNA is TGTGCCAGCAGCCAGACGGGGGGGGCTTACAATGAGCAGTTCTTC. Translation gives CASSQTGGAYNEQFF.

This chain links TRBV10-1 with TRBJ2-5; TRBD1 might be the D (5 bases). The CDR3 loop spans 14 amino acids. Deletions cut 2 bases from V and 6 bases from J, with 13 bases between. Germline CDR1 and CDR2: WNHNN and SYGVQD (reference sequence). The CDR3 sequence is CASSEAGLMKTQYF. In DNA form, the CDR3 reads TGCGCCAGCAGTGAGGCAGGGCTTATGAAGACCCAGTACTTC.

In its sample, this clone was seen a few times. The chain recombines TRBV5-1 with TRBJ2-7; the match to TRBD2 covers 12 bases. CDR1 and CDR2 from the germline V gene are SGHRS and YFSETQ. The V gene end was trimmed by 7 bases and the J gene end by 6 bases; junction bases not matched to a gene: 11. CDR3 length equals 15 residues. This chain's CDR3 is CASGQRLAGATEQYF. The CDR3 region has the DNA TGCGCCAGCGGCCAACGACTAGCGGGAGCGACCGAGCAGTACTTC.

The chain is built from TRBV27 and TRBJ2-5; 7 nucleotides line up with TRBD2. Trimming cost V 3 bases and J 5 bases; bases outside gene matches: 6. The CDR3 runs to 14 residues. CDR1 MNHEY and CDR2 SMNVEV come from the germline V gene (reference sequence). The CDR3 DNA follows: TGTGCCAGCAGTTTCGGGGGGATCGGGGAGACCCAGTACTTC. It specifies CASSFGGIGETQYF.